The 15 T cell receptor beta chains given below trace back to one sample, sequenced in a study of T cell responses to AZD1222 COVID-19 vaccine. TCRdb keeps only in-frame clones here, not all; method: immunoSEQ multiplex PCR. The sample holds around 170,000 clones; 80% to 90% are singletons and the top ten take around 10%. Sequencing was performed on peripheral blood, taken 28 days after the second AZD1222 dose. These receptors were taken from an adult who received the AZD1222 COVID-19 vaccine.

This chain uses TRBV7-8 with TRBJ2-1; perhaps TRBD2 as D (5 bases). Per germline, CDR1 SGHVS and CDR2 FQNEAQ. The CDR3 sequence is 14 residues long. Trimming removed 5 bases from V and 10 bases from J, with 18 bases in between. CDR3 in DNA: TGTGCCAGCAGCACCCGGGATCCCTTAGAAGAGCAGTTCTTC. Encoded protein: CASSTRDPLEEQFF.

The V and J genes are TRBV7-8 and TRBJ2-3; 8 bases map to TRBD1. The CDR3 spans 16 residues. The germline V gene encodes CDR1 SGHVS and CDR2 FQNEAQ. The ends lost 6 bases at V and 2 bases at J; junction bases unmatched: 10. In DNA, the CDR3 is TGTGCCAGCAGATCGACAGGGGCGCGGGACACAGATACGCAGTATTTT. This gives the protein CASRSTGARDTDTQYF.

V gene TRBV6-5 combines with J gene TRBJ1-1, with TRBD1 identical over 7 bases. The CDR3 has 14 amino acids. The J segment lost 5 bases and the V segment lost 4 bases, leaving 7 bases of the junction unmatched. Germline CDR1 MNHEY, CDR2 SVGAGI. Here the CDR3 reads CASSLQAGGTEAFF. Written as DNA, the CDR3 is TGTGCCAGCAGTTTACAAGCAGGGGGTACTGAAGCTTTCTTT.

This clone has only one observation. This sequence joins TRBV6-5 and TRBJ2-5; D remains ambiguous. The germline CDR1 and CDR2 sequences are MNHEY and SVGAGI. The CDR3 contains 13 residues. Trimming pared 6 bases from V and 5 bases from J, leaving 13 bases between. The CDR3 region has the DNA TGTGCCAGCAGGTATAGGCAGGCCGAGACCCAGTACTTC. Translation gives CASRYRQAETQYF.

The V and J genes are TRBV28 and TRBJ1-1, with 8 bases identical to TRBD1. The junction had 6 bases not matched to a gene; V was cut back by 5 bases and J by 7 bases. The length of the CDR3 is 13 residues. CDR1 is MDHEN, CDR2 SYDVKM, per germline. The CDR3 spells CASSRQGHSEAFF. CDR3 nucleotides: TGTGCCAGCAGTCGACAGGGGCACAGTGAAGCTTTCTTT.

This rearrangement joins TRBV6-1 to TRBJ2-2, with D possibly matching TRBD2 (5 bases). CDR3 length: 13 amino acids. CDR1 MNHNS and CDR2 SASEGT come from the germline V gene. With 2 bases removed from V and 6 bases from J, the gap between germline ends came to 7 bases. The chain's CDR3 is CASSESGPGELFF. The CDR3 region has the DNA TGTGCCAGCAGTGAAAGCGGTCCCGGGGAGCTGTTTTTT.

The rearrangement joins TRBV7-2 to TRBJ2-5; unclear D gene. Germline values: CDR1 SGHTA, CDR2 FQGNSA. This CDR3 is built from 13 residues. Trimming removed 1 base at V and 0 bases at J, with 3 bases between. CDR3 sequence: CASSLVNQETQYF. The CDR3, as DNA: TGTGCCAGCAGCTTAGTCAACCAAGAGACCCAGTACTTC.

The chain recombines TRBV5-1 with TRBJ1-1; TRBD1 aligns across 7 bases. This CDR3 spans 14 amino acids. J gave up 4 bases and V 4 bases, and 7 bases lay outside the gene matches. Germline CDR1 is SGHRS and CDR2 is YFSETQ. The CDR3 nucleotides are TGCGCCAGCAGCGTGAATACAGGGGTCACTGAAGCTTTCTTT. Protein: CASSVNTGVTEAFF.

The genes are TRBV19 and TRBJ1-2; no clear D gene. The V and J ends lost 3 bases and 8 bases respectively, with 7 bases between them. The CDR3 has 11 amino acids. Per the germline V gene, CDR1 is LNHDA and CDR2 is SQIVND (reference sequence). The CDR3 reads CASSINRGYTF. CDR3 DNA sequence: TGTGCCAGTAGTATTAACCGAGGCTACACCTTC.

The chain couples TRBV28 to TRBJ2-2, with D possibly called TRBD1 or TRBD2 (6 bases each). The V gene's germline CDR1 is MDHEN and CDR2 SYDVKM. Trimming removed 6 bases at V and 6 bases at J, with 14 bases between. The CDR3 covers 14 residues. The CDR3 here is CASRASGAPGELFF. The CDR3 nucleotides read TGTGCCAGCAGGGCCTCGGGGGCGCCCGGGGAGCTGTTTTTT.

This rearrangement joins TRBV11-3 to TRBJ2-3; the match to TRBD1 covers 7 bases. Per germline, CDR1 SGHNT and CDR2 YENEEA. J was trimmed by 1 base and V by 4 bases; bases with no gene match: 2. CDR3 length: 14 residues. CDR3 residues: CASSYGTGTDTQYF. In nucleotides, the CDR3 is TGTGCCAGCAGCTACGGGACAGGCACAGATACGCAGTATTTT.

The gene calls are TRBV12-3 or TRBV12-4 and TRBJ1-1; the D gene is possibly TRBD1 (5 bases). The CDR3 contains 13 residues. Between the trimmed V and J ends, which lost 4 bases and 3 bases, there was a span of 9 bases. In DNA form, the CDR3 reads TGTGCCAGCAGTTCCTCAGGGTACACTGAAGCTTTCTTT. Translation gives CASSSSGYTEAFF.

This clone was detected once. The rearrangement joins TRBV19 to TRBJ1-5; TRBD1 matches at 7 bases. Germline-derived CDR1 and CDR2 are LNHDA and SQIVND (reference sequence). This CDR3 comprises 17 residues. V dropped 3 bases and J dropped 0; count of bases not matched to a gene: 8. CDR3 DNA: TGTGCCAGTAGTATTCTCCGACAGGGCTATAGCAATCAGCCCCAGCATTTT. This translates into CASSILRQGYSNQPQHF. Full variable domain (remainder filled in from reference TRBV19 and TRBJ1-5): DGGITQSPKYLFRKEGQNVTLSCEQNLNHDAMYWYRQDPGQGLRLIYYSQIVNDFQKGDIAEGYSVSREKKESFPLTVTSAQKNPTAFYLCASSILRQGYSNQPQHFGDGTRLSIL.

The rearrangement links TRBV7-2 to TRBJ1-2; 10 nucleotides match TRBD1. This CDR3 is 14 amino acids long. Germline trimming cut 5 bases from V and 5 bases from J; bases unmatched to any gene: 5. Looked up from germline, CDR1 is SGHTA and CDR2 is FQGNSA. The CDR3 bases are TGTGCCAGCAGCCGCCGGGACAGGGGTTATGGCTACACCTTC. It codes for CASSRRDRGYGYTF.

The chain recombines TRBV21-1 with TRBJ2-2. TRBV21-1 corresponds to a pseudogene. This CDR3 is 17 amino acids long. For the CDR3, the DNA is TGTGCCAGCAGCAGGAGAGGGACGGTATGTGGCACCGGGGAGCTGTTTTTT. Its translation: CASSRRGTVCGTGELFF.